Sequencing of this T cell receptor (beta chain) was carried out in a study of control samples from healthy donors and cancer patients. CDR3 size: 13 residues. Germline CDR1 is MNHEY and CDR2 is SVGAGI. V shed 7 bases and J shed 1 base, with 10 bases lying between them. Clones were read by immunoSEQ multiplex PCR, and TCRdb kept only the in-frame ones, dropping some. Of some 94,000 clones listed, roughly 86% are singletons. The source is a woman in her forties or fifties in good health. The sequencing input was blood. The chain links TRBV6-5 to TRBJ1-1; possibly TRBD1 for D (6 bases). The CDR3 spells CASMEGGNTEAFF. CDR3 bases: TGTGCCAGCATGGAGGGGGGGAACACTGAAGCTTTCTTT.